This T cell receptor (beta chain) was profiled in a study of blood T cell repertoires in COVID-19. The data were produced by immunoSEQ multiplex PCR, yet TCRdb's version contains in-frame clones alone and is incomplete. Here the sample spans approximately 170,000 clones, 65% to 80% being singletons. Germline CDR1 KGHSH, CDR2 LQKENI. This CDR3 spans 15 amino acids. J was trimmed by 8 bases and V by 0 bases; bases with no gene match: 6. J is TRBJ1-4 and V is TRBV18, with 7 bases aligning to TRBD1. The sequence derives from a woman aged 45-65 years with acute or convalescent COVID-19. Sequencing was performed on peripheral blood. The CDR3 is CASSPPSRGDEKLFF. CDR3 nucleotide sequence: TGTGCCAGCTCACCACCGTCCAGGGGGGACGAAAAACTGTTTTTT. The full variable domain, rest sourced from reference TRBV18 and TRBJ1-4, is NAGVMQNPRHLVRRRGQEARLRCSPMKGHSHVYWYRQLPEEGLKFMVYLQKENIIDESGMPKERFSAEFPKEGPSILRIQQVVRGDSAAYFCASSPPSRGDEKLFFGSGTQLSVL.